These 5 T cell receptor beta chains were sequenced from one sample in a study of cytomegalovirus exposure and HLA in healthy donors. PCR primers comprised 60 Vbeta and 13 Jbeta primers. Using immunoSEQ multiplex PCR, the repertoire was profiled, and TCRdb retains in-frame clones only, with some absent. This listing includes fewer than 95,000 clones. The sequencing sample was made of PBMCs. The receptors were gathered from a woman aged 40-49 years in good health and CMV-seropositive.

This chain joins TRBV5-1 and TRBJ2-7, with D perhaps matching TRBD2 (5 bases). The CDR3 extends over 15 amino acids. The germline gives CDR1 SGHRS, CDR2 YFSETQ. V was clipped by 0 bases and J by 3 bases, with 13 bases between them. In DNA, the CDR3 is TGCGCCAGCAGCTTGGGGCTAGCAGCCGGCTACGAGCAGTACTTC. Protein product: CASSLGLAAGYEQYF.

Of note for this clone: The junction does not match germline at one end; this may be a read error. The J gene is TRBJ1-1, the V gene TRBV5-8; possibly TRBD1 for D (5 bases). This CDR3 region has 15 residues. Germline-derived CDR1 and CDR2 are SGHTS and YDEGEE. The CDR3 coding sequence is TGCCAAAGCCTCCGGTATAGGGGAATGAACACTGAAGCTTTCTTT. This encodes CQSLRYRGMNTEAFF.

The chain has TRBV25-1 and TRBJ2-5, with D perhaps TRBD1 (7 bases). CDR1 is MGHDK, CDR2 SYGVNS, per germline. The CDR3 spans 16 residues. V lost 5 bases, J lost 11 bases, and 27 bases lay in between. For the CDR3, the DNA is TGTGCCAGCAGTCCGGGGACAGCCGCGCTTGCTCGGGAGCAGTACTTC. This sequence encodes CASSPGTAALAREQYF.

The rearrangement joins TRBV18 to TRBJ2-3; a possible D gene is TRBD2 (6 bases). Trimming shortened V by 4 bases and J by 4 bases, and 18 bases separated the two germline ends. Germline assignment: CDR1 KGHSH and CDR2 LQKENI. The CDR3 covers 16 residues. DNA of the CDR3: TGTGCCAGCTCACAAGGTCCGCGGGGTGGCGCAGATACGCAGTATTTT. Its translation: CASSQGPRGGADTQYF.

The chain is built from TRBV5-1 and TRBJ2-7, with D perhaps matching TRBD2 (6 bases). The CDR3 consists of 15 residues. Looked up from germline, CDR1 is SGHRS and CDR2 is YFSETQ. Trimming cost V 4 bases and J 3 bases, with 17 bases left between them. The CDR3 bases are TGCGCCAGCAGCCCAGGGCGGGGAACCCTCTACGAGCAGTACTTC. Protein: CASSPGRGTLYEQYF.